This TCR beta chain was identified during a study of cytomegalovirus exposure and HLA in healthy donors. PCR primers comprised 60 Vbeta and 13 Jbeta primers. Clones were read by immunoSEQ multiplex PCR, and TCRdb kept only the in-frame ones, dropping some. The table includes under 95,000 clones, 76% detected once. V shed 5 bases, J shed 2 bases, and the junction held 4 bases outside the gene matches. Germline V gene lookup returns CDR1 SEHNR and CDR2 FQNEAQ (reference sequence). The CDR3 is 15 residues long. J is TRBJ2-3 and V is TRBV7-9, with 10 nucleotides matching TRBD2. Sequencing input: PBMCs. This TCR derives from a man aged 25 to 45 in good health and CMV-seropositive. CDR3 in DNA: TGTGCCAGCAGCCTACTAGCGGGGATCACAGATACGCAGTATTTT. Amino acid sequence: CASSLLAGITDTQYF.